This is a list of T cell receptor beta chains from one sample in a study of cytomegalovirus exposure and HLA in healthy donors. Only in-frame clones appear in the TCRdb table, and some are missing; sequencing was by immunoSEQ multiplex PCR. This table holds around 140,000 clones, 77% found once. The sequenced material came from PBMCs. Receptor source: a male donor in good health and CMV-seropositive. CDR3s include the opening cysteine and the closing phenylalanine or tryptophan. A D gene is named only where the DNA matches it firmly. Part of the rows lack a size; the others show once, few, many or a class for expanded clones.

clone size	V gene	D gene	J gene	CDR3 protein	CDR3 DNA
NA	TRBV7-9	NA	TRBJ2-7	CASSPTDRAAYEQYF	TGTGCCAGCAGCCCAACGGACAGAGCAGCCTACGAGCAGTACTTC
NA	TRBV18	NA	TRBJ2-3	CASSTRGTDTQYF	TGTGCCAGCTCAACTAGGGGCACAGATACGCAGTATTTT
NA	TRBV19	TRBD1	TRBJ2-1	CASSIVGDRVFF	TGTGCCAGTAGTATAGTGGGGGACAGGGTGTTCTTC
few	TRBV28	NA	TRBJ2-1	CASSLFRGAVVTNEQFF	TGTGCCAGCAGTTTATTCCGCGGGGCGGTCGTCACCAATGAGCAGTTCTTC
NA	TRBV28	TRBD1	TRBJ1-3	CASSLTGGEGNTIYF	TGTGCCAGCAGCCTTACAGGGGGGGAAGGAAACACCATATATTTT
NA	TRBV7-9	TRBD1	TRBJ1-5	CSSSIGTVNQPQHF	TGTTCCAGCAGCATAGGGACAGTCAATCAGCCCCAGCATTTT
NA	TRBV5-5	TRBD2	TRBJ2-4	CASDGLAGPQYF	TGTGCCAGCGACGGACTAGCGGGACCTCAGTACTTC
few	TRBV7-8	NA	TRBJ1-5	CASSLVMGLSNQPQHF	TGTGCCAGCAGCTTAGTCATGGGACTTAGCAATCAGCCCCAGCATTTT
NA	TRBV7-2	TRBD1	TRBJ2-1	CASSLEPGQGHNEQFF	TGTGCCAGCAGCTTAGAACCGGGACAGGGGCACAATGAGCAGTTCTTC
NA	TRBV27	NA	TRBJ2-7	CASSSGYEQYF	TGTGCCAGCAGTTCCGGGTACGAGCAGTACTTC
NA	TRBV19	NA	TRBJ1-2	CASSIWPHGYTF	TGTGCCAGTAGTATCTGGCCGCATGGCTACACCTTC
NA	TRBV7-6	TRBD1	TRBJ2-2	CASSRGPGQGRFTGELFF	TGTGCCAGCAGCCGGGGTCCTGGACAGGGCCGGTTTACCGGGGAGCTGTTTTTT
once	TRBV27	NA	TRBJ2-7	CASSRKGLSEQYF	TGTGCCAGCAGTCGGAAGGGGTTGTCCGAGCAGTACTTC
NA	TRBV19	TRBD2	TRBJ2-7	CASSIRLADSYEQYF	TGTGCCAGTAGTATAAGACTAGCGGACTCCTACGAGCAGTACTTC
once	TRBV28	NA	TRBJ2-2	CASSFRVTNTGELFF	TGTGCCAGCAGTTTTCGGGTAACGAACACCGGGGAGCTGTTTTTT
NA	TRBV28	NA	TRBJ1-5	CASSLQGWNQPQHF	TGTGCCAGCAGTTTACAGGGTTGGAATCAGCCCCAGCATTTT
NA	TRBV28	TRBD1	TRBJ1-6	CASSPPVGTGGVPLHF	TGTGCCAGCAGTCCCCCCGTCGGGACAGGGGGCGTCCCCCTCCACTTT
NA	TRBV18	NA	TRBJ2-5	CASSLEGETQYF	TGTGCCAGCTCACTGGAGGGGGAGACCCAGTACTTC
NA	TRBV7-2	NA	TRBJ1-3	CASARPRGDSGNTIYF	TGTGCCAGCGCGAGGCCCAGGGGAGATTCTGGAAACACCATATATTTT
NA	TRBV2	NA	TRBJ2-5	CASKGESGATQYF	TGTGCCAGCAAGGGGGAGTCAGGTGCGACCCAGTACTTC
NA	TRBV5-5	NA	TRBJ2-5	CASSLGAGVTQYF	TGTGCCAGCAGCTTAGGAGCCGGGGTGACCCAGTACTTC
NA	TRBV4-1	TRBD2	TRBJ2-5	CASSQDGTRRYF	TGCGCCAGCAGCCAAGATGGGACTAGAAGGTACTTC
few	TRBV2	TRBD1	TRBJ1-5	CASSGQGWGQPQHF	TGTGCCAGCAGTGGACAGGGTTGGGGTCAGCCCCAGCATTTT
NA	TRBV5-1	TRBD1	TRBJ1-2	CASSLGTRDSHYGYTF	TGCGCCAGCAGCTTGGGCACCCGGGACAGTCACTATGGCTACACCTTC
once	TRBV4-2	TRBD1	TRBJ1-4	CASSRGQGGYEKLFF	TGTGCCAGCAGCCGGGGACAGGGGGGATATGAAAAACTGTTTTTT
NA	TRBV7-9	NA	TRBJ2-6	CASSSMTGDYSGANVLTF	TGTGCCAGCAGCTCAATGACAGGAGACTACTCTGGGGCCAACGTCCTGACTTTC
once	TRBV2	TRBD1	TRBJ2-7	CASSSTGTLNYEQYF	TGTGCCAGCAGTTCGACAGGGACCCTTAACTACGAGCAGTACTTC
NA	TRBV20-1	NA	TRBJ2-1	CSASRTNEQFF	TGCAGTGCTTCTAGGACTAATGAGCAGTTCTTC
NA	TRBV2	NA	TRBJ1-1	CASSSRANTEAFF	TGTGCCAGCAGTTCCAGGGCCAACACTGAAGCTTTCTTT
NA	TRBV6-6	NA	TRBJ1-1	CASRKTGNTEAFF	TGTGCCAGCAGAAAGACAGGGAACACTGAAGCTTTCTTT
NA	TRBV7-3	TRBD1	TRBJ2-2	CASSSTGGSYTGELFF	TGTGCCAGCAGCTCGACAGGGGGAAGTTACACCGGGGAGCTGTTTTTT
NA	TRBV27	TRBD1	TRBJ1-2	CASSLNRDSGYTF	TGTGCCAGCAGTTTAAACAGGGACAGCGGCTACACCTTC
few	TRBV27	NA	TRBJ1-1	CASSFGITNTEAFF	TGTGCCAGCAGTTTTGGCATCACGAACACTGAAGCTTTCTTT
NA	TRBV7-3	TRBD2	TRBJ2-5	CASSLSGGEQYF	TGTGCCAGCAGCTTGAGCGGGGGAGAGCAGTACTTC
once	TRBV7-2	TRBD2	TRBJ2-1	CASSFSGGDEQFF	TGTGCCAGCAGCTTTTCCGGGGGGGATGAGCAGTTCTTC